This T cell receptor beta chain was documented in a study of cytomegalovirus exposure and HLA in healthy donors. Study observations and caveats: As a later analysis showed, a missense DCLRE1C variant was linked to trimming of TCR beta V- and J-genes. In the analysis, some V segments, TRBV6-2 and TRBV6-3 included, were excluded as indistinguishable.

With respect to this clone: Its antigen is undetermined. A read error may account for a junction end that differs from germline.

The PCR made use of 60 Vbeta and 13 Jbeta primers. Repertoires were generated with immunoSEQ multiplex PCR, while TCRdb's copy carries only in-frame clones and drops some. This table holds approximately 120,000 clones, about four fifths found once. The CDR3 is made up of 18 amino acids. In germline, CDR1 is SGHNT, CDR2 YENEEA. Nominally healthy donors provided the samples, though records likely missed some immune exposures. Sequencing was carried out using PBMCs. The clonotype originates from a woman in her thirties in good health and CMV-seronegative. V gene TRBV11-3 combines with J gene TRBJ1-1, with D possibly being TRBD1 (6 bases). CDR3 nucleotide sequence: TGTGCCAGCAGATTAGTGACAAGGACAGCGGGACCGAACACTGAAGCTTTCTTT. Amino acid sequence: CASRLVTRTAGPNTEAFF.